What follows are 30 T cell receptor beta chains derived from one specimen sequenced in a study of blood T cells in healthy people across ages. Using a J-beta primer mix together with a sample-barcoded 5' primer, a second PCR was run for about 7 to 12 cycles. TCRdb reprocessed the 5' RACE reads via MiXCR and lists one record per CDR3 protein. The data show some 920,000 distinct CDR3 sequences, 51% seen once. The sequenced material came from blood. The receptors were sampled from a woman aged 55-69 years in good health.

The chain joins TRBV14 to TRBJ2-7; D uncertain. Trimming shortened V by 3 bases and J by 0 bases, and 9 bases separated the two germline ends. Germline assignment: CDR1 SGHDN and CDR2 FVKESK. This CDR3 is built from 14 residues. The CDR3 spells CASSQGLISYEQYF. The CDR3 bases are TGTGCCAGCAGCCAGGGGTTAATCTCCTACGAGCAGTACTTC.

This clonotype was observed a single time. This chain uses TRBV27 with TRBJ2-1, with TRBD2 as a possible D gene (6 bases). The CDR3 has 15 residues. Trimming took 8 bases from V and 7 from J, leaving 21 bases between them. Germline-derived CDR1 and CDR2 are MNHEY and SMNVEV (reference sequence). CDR3 sequence: CASHRPGGPRNEQFF. Here the CDR3 DNA reads TGTGCCAGCCACCGGCCAGGAGGGCCGAGGAATGAGCAGTTCTTC.

The chain recombines TRBV7-9 with TRBJ1-2, with a weak D call TRBD1 (5 bases). CDR1 and CDR2 (germline): SEHNR, FQNEAQ (reference sequence). V lost 5 bases and J 2 bases, leaving 12 bases between the germline ends. CDR3 length: 14 amino acids. CDR3 residues: CASSLDMRNYGYTF. In DNA form, the CDR3 reads TGTGCCAGCAGCCTGGACATGCGGAACTATGGCTACACCTTC.

This clonotype has a handful of counts. The chain couples TRBV4-3 to TRBJ2-3; 7 bases match TRBD1. This CDR3 region has 15 residues. Per germline, CDR1 LGHNA and CDR2 YSLEER. The junction had 6 bases not matched to a gene; V was cut back by 1 base and J by 5 bases. The CDR3: CASSQVSQGKDTQYF. The CDR3 nucleotides are TGCGCCAGCAGCCAAGTCTCACAGGGGAAAGATACGCAGTATTTT.

The CDR3 region has the DNA TGTGCCAGCAGCTTGGCCGCGGACAGGGTCGCGTACGAGCAGTACTTC. It encodes CASSLAADRVAYEQYF. The rearrangement uses TRBV5-6 and TRBJ2-5, with 8 bases lining up with TRBD1. The J call may be incorrect, as the DNA end agrees better with TRBJ2-7. Germline V CDR1 and CDR2: SGHDT, YYEEEE. The CDR3 has 16 amino acids.

This chain links TRBV20-1 with TRBJ2-5, with TRBD2 matching over 8 bases. After removal of 3 bases from V and 11 bases from J, the junction contained 8 bases not matched to a gene. This CDR3 has 12 amino acids. The germline V gene has CDR1 DFQATT and CDR2 SNEGSKA (reference sequence). CDR3: CSASREGHEQYF. CDR3 nucleotides: TGCAGTGCTAGCCGGGAGGGCCATGAGCAGTACTTC.

The chain recombines TRBV6-1 with TRBJ2-7; D is perhaps TRBD2 (6 bases). Germline V gene sequence: CDR1 MNHNS, CDR2 SASEGT. The CDR3 has 13 amino acids. Trimming cost V 11 bases and J 3 bases, with 17 bases left between them. CDR3 region: CAGPGRQNYEQYF. Here the CDR3 DNA reads TGTGCCGGCCCCGGGAGACAGAACTACGAGCAGTACTTC.

J is TRBJ2-2 and V is TRBV28, with D unclear. The V gene's germline CDR1 is MDHEN and CDR2 SYDVKM. The ends were cut back, 9 bases at V and 1 base at J, with 9 bases in the middle. The CDR3 has 13 amino acids. The CDR3 loop is CASTTVNTGELFF. The CDR3 coding sequence is TGTGCCAGTACTACAGTGAACACCGGGGAGCTGTTTTTT. Variable domain in full (rest from reference TRBV28 and TRBJ2-2): DVKVTQSSRYLVKRTGEKVFLECVQDMDHENMFWYRQDPGLGLRLIYFSYDVKMKEKGDIPEGYSVSREKKERFSLILESASTNQTSMYLCASTTVNTGELFFGEGSRLTVL.

The chain uses TRBV10-3 and TRBJ1-1, with D unresolved. Deletions cut 8 bases from V and 1 base from J, with 14 bases between. This CDR3 contains 14 residues. CDR1 is ENHRY, CDR2 SYGVKD, per germline. The DNA for the CDR3 is TGTGCCATCGGAGAGACTTGGGGGAACACTGAAGCTTTCTTT. It translates to CAIGETWGNTEAFF.

The chain couples TRBV7-9 to TRBJ1-2; D may be TRBD1 (6 bases). Germline V CDR1 and CDR2: SEHNR, FQNEAQ (reference sequence). The CDR3 runs to 13 residues. The germline V and J ends were trimmed by 3 bases and 6 bases, with 11 bases remaining between them. CDR3: CASSFGAGDGYTF. In nucleotides, the CDR3 is TGTGCCAGCAGCTTTGGGGCAGGGGATGGCTACACCTTC.

A word on this clonotype: At one end the junction does not follow the germline gene, possibly because of a read error. This chain uses TRBV27 with TRBJ1-1; no clear D gene. Germline V gene sequence: CDR1 MNHEY, CDR2 SMNVEV (reference sequence). The CDR3 is 12 amino acids. The CDR3 spells CASMKGVTESFF. CDR3 nucleotides: TGTGCCAGCATGAAAGGAGTCACTGAATCTTTCTTT.

The sample holds a few counts of this clonotype. The chain has TRBV11-1 and TRBJ2-5; D is undetermined. This CDR3 has 13 residues. CDR1 is SGHAT and CDR2 is FQDESV in the germline V gene (reference sequence). Trimming pared 2 bases from V and 5 bases from J, leaving 9 bases between. CDR3 in DNA: TGTGCCAGCAGCTTATCCCCGTGGGAGACCCAGTACTTC. Amino acid sequence: CASSLSPWETQYF. The whole variable domain, remainder taken from reference TRBV11-1 and TRBJ2-5, is EAEVAQSPRYKITEKSQAVAFWCDPISGHATLYWYRQILGQGPELLVQFQDESVVDDSQLPKDRFSAERLKGVDSTLKIQPAELGDSAMYLCASSLSPWETQYFGPGTRLLVL.

The chain joins TRBV27 to TRBJ2-1; TRBD2 aligns across 12 bases. Per the germline V gene, CDR1 is MNHEY and CDR2 is SMNVEV (reference sequence). After removal of 8 bases from V and 7 bases from J, the junction contained 12 bases not matched to a gene. The CDR3 consists of 16 residues. Written as DNA, the CDR3 is TGTGCCAGCGGGTTGACCGGGCTAGCGGGAGGGAATGAGCAGTTCTTC. Its protein is CASGLTGLAGGNEQFF.

The chain combines TRBV20-1 with TRBJ2-7; 8 bases align to TRBD2. The CDR3 runs to 13 residues. The germline gives CDR1 DFQATT, CDR2 SNEGSKA (reference sequence). V lost 3 bases and J lost 4; bases outside the gene matches: 5. CDR3 DNA: TGCAGTGCTAGCGGGAGGGCCACTTACGAGCAGTACTTC. Amino acids: CSASGRATYEQYF.

This clonotype was picked up a small number of times. The chain joins TRBV12-3 or TRBV12-4 to TRBJ2-1; perhaps TRBD2 as D (5 bases). V was shortened by 1 base and J by 10 bases, with 11 bases between the two germline ends. The CDR3 contains 13 residues. The CDR3 bases are TGTGCCAGCAGTTTAGATCCTAGCTTCGAGCAGTTCTTC. Encoded protein: CASSLDPSFEQFF.

In DNA form, the CDR3 reads TGCAGCGTTGGTTTCAGGGGGCGACCAGCGAACACTGAAGCTTTCTTT. This codes for CSVGFRGRPANTEAFF. J is TRBJ1-1 and V is TRBV29-1; 8 bases are a match to TRBD1. The CDR3 runs to 16 residues. Germline CDR1 is SQVTM and CDR2 is ANQGSEA. The V and J ends lost 4 bases and 1 base, in that order; junction bases with no gene match: 11.

As regards this clonotype: Mismatch with germline at one junction end may stem from a read error. J is TRBJ2-5 and V is TRBV12-3 or TRBV12-4; 9 bases line up with TRBD2. The J call is doubtful: the DNA matches TRBJ2-7 better. The CDR3 is 15 amino acids. CDR3 loop: CTSSWSGRTFPEQYF. In DNA, the CDR3 is TGTACCAGCAGTTGGAGCGGGAGGACATTCCCCGAGCAGTACTTC.

V usage is TRBV18 and J usage is TRBJ2-5; no clear D. V was pared by 3 bases and J by 6 bases, with 11 bases between. This CDR3 has 13 residues. Germline lookup yields CDR1 KGHSH and CDR2 LQKENI. In DNA form, the CDR3 reads TGTGCCAGCTCACCGGACGGTCCCCAGACCCAGTACTTC. It translates to CASSPDGPQTQYF.

This clonotype was found a few times. The chain uses TRBV29-1 and TRBJ1-2, with D possibly TRBD1 on 6 matching bases. CDR3 length: 14 amino acids. The V end lost 0 bases, the J end lost 1 base, and 9 bases lay between the germline ends. Germline values: CDR1 SQVTM, CDR2 ANQGSEA. The CDR3 is CSVEEQGINYGYTF. The CDR3 bases are TGCAGCGTTGAAGAACAGGGAATTAACTATGGCTACACCTTC.

The V and J genes are TRBV29-1 and TRBJ2-5; TRBD2 aligns across 14 bases. The CDR3 contains 18 residues. V was clipped by 6 bases and J by 1 base; unmatched bases: 13. CDR1 is SQVTM and CDR2 is ANQGSEA in the germline V gene. The CDR3 sequence is CSVDGLAGGGLPQETQYF. The DNA for the CDR3 is TGCAGCGTCGATGGACTAGCGGGAGGTGGACTACCCCAAGAGACCCAGTACTTC.

There are a few counts of this clonotype. This chain uses TRBV6-1 with TRBJ1-2, with a tentative D call TRBD1 (5 bases). This CDR3 is built from 14 residues. Germline V gene data show CDR1 as MNHNS and CDR2 as SASEGT. V lost 6 bases and J lost 7, with 18 bases in between. CDR3 DNA: TGTGCCAGCAGAACTACGGGGGGTTTGGCTGGCTACACCTTC. The encoded protein is CASRTTGGLAGYTF.

The chain has TRBV5-1 and TRBJ2-7, with D maybe TRBD2 (6 bases). V lost 4 bases and J lost 3, with 17 bases in between. CDR1 SGHRS and CDR2 YFSETQ come from the germline V gene. The CDR3 has 15 amino acids. The CDR3: CASSRVLGLRYEQYF. CDR3 in DNA: TGCGCCAGCAGCCGAGTATTGGGACTTCGCTACGAGCAGTACTTC. The full variable domain, rest sourced from reference TRBV5-1 and TRBJ2-7, is KAGVTQTPRYLIKTRGQQVTLSCSPISGHRSVSWYQQTPGQGLQFLFEYFSETQRNKGNFPGRFSGRQFSNSRSEMNVSTLELGDSALYLCASSRVLGLRYEQYFGPGTRLTVT.

This chain joins TRBV5-6 and TRBJ2-5; possible D gene TRBD2, 6 bases. The J call may be in error: the DNA end matches TRBJ2-7 better. The CDR3 is made up of 13 amino acids. Per the germline V gene, CDR1 is SGHDT and CDR2 is YYEEEE. The CDR3 protein is CASSLVGSHEQYF. The DNA of the CDR3 is TGTGCCAGCAGCTTGGTCGGGAGCCACGAGCAGTACTTC.

This rearrangement joins TRBV19 to TRBJ2-3; the D is unclear. This CDR3 spans 14 amino acids. Looked up from germline, CDR1 is LNHDA and CDR2 is SQIVND (reference sequence). Trimming removed 5 bases at V and 2 bases at J, with 11 bases between. CDR3 coding DNA: TGTGCCAGTAGTGAGTGGGAAGCCACAGATACGCAGTATTTT. This encodes CASSEWEATDTQYF.

A few counts support this clonotype. The chain carries TRBV5-5 and TRBJ2-2; TRBD1 aligns across 7 bases. CDR3 length equals 15 residues. V lost 4 bases, J lost 5 bases, and 8 bases stayed unmatched. Germline CDR1 is SGHKS and CDR2 is YYEKEE (reference sequence). The CDR3 DNA reads TGTGCCAGCAGCCTAAACAGGGGTGCGACCGGGGAGCTGTTTTTT. Amino acid sequence: CASSLNRGATGELFF.

The chain combines TRBV7-3 with TRBJ2-1, with 7 bases matching TRBD2. Losses at the gene ends were 4 bases for V and 5 bases for J; bases not matched to a gene: 11. Germline V gene data show CDR1 as SGHTA and CDR2 as FQGTGA. The CDR3 is made up of 16 amino acids. The DNA of the CDR3 is TGTGCCAGCAGCTCCACAGCGGGACTCCGACACAATGAGCAGTTCTTC. This codes for CASSSTAGLRHNEQFF.

The chain is built from TRBV21-1 and TRBJ1-2. TRBV21-1 is a listed pseudogene. The CDR3 has 11 amino acids. The CDR3 here is CASSKGKGYTF. In nucleotides, the CDR3 is TGTGCCAGCAGCAAAGGGAAGGGCTACACCTTC.

The V and J genes are TRBV28 and TRBJ2-5; tentatively, D is TRBD1 or TRBD2 (7 bases each). From germline, CDR1 is MDHEN and CDR2 SYDVKM. V was pared by 6 bases and J by 11 bases, with 28 bases between. The CDR3 has 16 amino acids. The CDR3 loop reads CASSPRGTIVYNEQYF. CDR3 coding DNA: TGTGCCAGCAGCCCCAGGGGGACTATTGTCTACAATGAGCAGTACTTC.

This clonotype was found a few times. The J gene is TRBJ1-2, the V gene TRBV10-3; D gene unclear. Trimming took 8 bases from V and 4 from J, leaving 26 bases between them. The CDR3 is made up of 17 amino acids. CDR1 is ENHRY and CDR2 is SYGVKD in the germline V gene. In DNA form, the CDR3 reads TGTGCCATCTTCCCAAACCCGGAGACACTGGAATCCTATGGCTACACCTTC. Amino acid sequence: CAIFPNPETLESYGYTF.

The gene calls are TRBV5-6 and TRBJ2-7, with D hard to call. Germline V gene lookup returns CDR1 SGHDT and CDR2 YYEEEE. Trimming pared 0 bases from V and 5 bases from J, leaving 12 bases between. This CDR3 has 14 residues. CDR3 amino acids: CASSLGIPMDEQYF. The DNA of the CDR3 is TGTGCCAGCAGCTTGGGAATACCAATGGACGAGCAGTACTTC.